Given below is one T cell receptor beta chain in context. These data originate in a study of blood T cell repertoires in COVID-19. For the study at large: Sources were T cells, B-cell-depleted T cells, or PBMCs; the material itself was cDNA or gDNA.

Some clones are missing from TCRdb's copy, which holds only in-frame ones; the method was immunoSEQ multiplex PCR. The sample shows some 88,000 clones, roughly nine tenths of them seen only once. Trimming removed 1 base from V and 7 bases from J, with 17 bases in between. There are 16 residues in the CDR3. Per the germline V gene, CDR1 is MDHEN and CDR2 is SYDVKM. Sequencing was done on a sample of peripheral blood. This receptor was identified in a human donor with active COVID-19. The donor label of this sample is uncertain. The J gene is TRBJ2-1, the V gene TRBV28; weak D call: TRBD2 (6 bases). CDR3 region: CASSLSQRGRRNEQFF. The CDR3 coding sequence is TGTGCCAGCAGTTTATCCCAACGGGGGAGGAGGAATGAGCAGTTCTTC.